Sequencing of this TCR beta chain was carried out in a study of T cell repertoires in cytomegalovirus infection. On the study more broadly: A matching HLA type, together with CMV infection, was signaled by public TCR beta signatures. Study-wide results and caveats: Cumulative frequency of public TCR beta families picked out carriers of CMV plus the relevant HLA.

TCRdb fed the reads into MiXCR, producing one record per CDR3 protein. The sample contains some 180,000 distinct CDR3 sequences, 15% to 20% of which appear only once. This clonotype was detected only a few times. Its antigen remains unknown. Trimming took off 5 bases at V and 4 bases at J, with 17 bases between the two ends. This CDR3 region has 16 residues. Germline V lookup: CDR1 MGHRA, CDR2 YSYEKL. The chain uses TRBV4-1 and TRBJ2-2; D may match TRBD1 or TRBD2 (5 bases each). The TCR sequence derives from a human donor in good health (CMV status not recorded). Some clones in this sample may be carry-over from other donors' samples. Sequencing used CD8+ T cells from PBMCs. The CDR3 region is CASSEGVGRVTGELFF. The CDR3 coding sequence is TGCGCCAGCAGCGAGGGAGTGGGGCGCGTCACCGGGGAGCTGTTTTTT.